The 17 T cell receptor beta chains reported below all come from one sample, sequenced in a study of T cell changes during pregnancy in multiple sclerosis (dated by TCRdb to between 2018 and 2020). The library was prepared using the immunoSEQ multiplex PCR assay. TCRdb obtained this table from immuneACCESS and retained in-frame rearrangements with V and J assigned. These tables miss some clones; where compared with another copy, unresolved V genes account for less than half of the shortfall, and the remainder is unexplained. Here the sample has tens of thousands of clones; 91% occur a single time. Of the sample, 0.4% to 0.6% is held by the ten largest clones. The specimen was CD4+ T cells from peripheral blood mononuclear cells, collected in the second trimester of pregnancy. These receptors were obtained from a female donor in good health, enrolled as a control in a pregnancy study.

The DNA for the CDR3 is TGTGCCATCAGTGACAGAATGAACACTGAAGCTTTCTTT. Amino acids: CAISDRMNTEAFF. V is TRBV10-3 and J is TRBJ1-1; no firm D call. V was clipped by 3 bases and J by 0 bases, with 5 bases between them. The germline gives CDR1 ENHRY, CDR2 SYGVKD. The CDR3 contains 13 residues.

The chain combines TRBV6-1 with TRBJ2-7, with TRBD2 identical over 8 bases. This CDR3 is built from 15 residues. With V trimmed by 2 bases and J by 5 bases, 8 bases remained unmatched. Germline lookup yields CDR1 MNHNS and CDR2 SASEGT. CDR3 in amino acids: CASSESGSGNHEQYF. The CDR3 DNA is TGTGCCAGCAGTGAATCGGGTAGCGGGAACCACGAGCAGTACTTC.

This clone was observed once. The germline gene is not matched at one end of the junction; a read error may be the cause. V gene TRBV18 combines with J gene TRBJ2-2; D is unclear. The CDR3 is 18 residues long. CDR1 and CDR2 from the germline V gene are KGHSH and LQKENI. The CDR3 DNA sequence: TGTGCCAGCTCACCGAACCAGGTTGGTCCACTGAACGCCGGGGAGCTGTTTTTT. This codes for CASSPNQVGPLNAGELFF.

The chain employs TRBV6-4 and TRBJ1-1, with 8 bases identical to TRBD1. CDR1 MRHNA and CDR2 SNTAGT come from the germline V gene. The J segment lost 3 bases and the V segment lost 5 bases, leaving 11 bases of the junction unmatched. The CDR3 spans 16 residues. As DNA, the CDR3 is TGTGCCAGCAGTCTATCAGGGGGCGCCCCGGACACTGAAGCTTTCTTT. As protein: CASSLSGGAPDTEAFF.

The chain recombines TRBV19 with TRBJ1-2; D might be TRBD1 (6 bases). CDR1 and CDR2 (germline): LNHDA, SQIVND (reference sequence). The CDR3 has 15 residues. Trimming removed 5 bases at V and 4 bases at J, with 17 bases between. The CDR3 DNA is TGTGCCAGTAGTTTTGGACAGTGGACCTTCTATGGCTACACCTTC. The encoded protein is CASSFGQWTFYGYTF.

The chain employs TRBV14 and TRBJ2-1, with D tentatively TRBD2 (5 bases). The ends were cut back, 4 bases at V and 4 bases at J, with 11 bases in the middle. The germline V gene has CDR1 SGHDN and CDR2 FVKESK. This CDR3 has 14 amino acids. The CDR3 region is CASSPAGRYNEQFF. Written as DNA, the CDR3 is TGTGCCAGCAGCCCCGCGGGCAGATACAATGAGCAGTTCTTC.

This rearrangement joins TRBV5-4 to TRBJ2-7, with 10 bases that match TRBD1. CDR3 size: 15 residues. Germline V CDR1 and CDR2: SGHNT, YYREEE (reference sequence). Trimming at V came to 3 bases and at J to 0 bases, leaving 3 bases not matched to a gene. The CDR3 region is CASSWGQGISYEQYF. The CDR3 DNA reads as TGTGCCAGCAGCTGGGGACAGGGGATCTCCTACGAGCAGTACTTC.

Concerning this clone: This same CDR3 is encoded by further DNA sequences in the sample. The J gene is TRBJ2-5, the V gene TRBV5-4; perhaps TRBD2 as D (6 bases). V lost 4 bases and J lost 2, with 12 bases in between. Germline loops: CDR1 SGHNT, CDR2 YYREEE (reference sequence). The CDR3 loop spans 14 amino acids. For the CDR3, the DNA is TGTGCCAGCAGCCCGGGGACTTTGCAAGAGACCCAGTACTTC. This sequence encodes CASSPGTLQETQYF.

V is TRBV30 and J is TRBJ2-1; no definite D call. CDR3 length: 10 residues. In germline, CDR1 is GTSNPN, CDR2 SVGIG (reference sequence). V lost 5 bases and J 9 bases, leaving 8 bases between the germline ends. The DNA of the CDR3 is TGTGCCTGGGCGCGTGTTGAGCAGTTCTTC. It specifies CAWARVEQFF.

The chain couples TRBV6-6 to TRBJ2-5; D ambiguous. Near its end, the DNA agrees better with TRBJ2-7, so the J call may be wrong. The CDR3 sequence is 11 residues long. Germline lookup yields CDR1 MNHNY and CDR2 SVGAGI (reference sequence). CDR3 DNA sequence: TGTGCCAGCAGCCCTGCCTACGAGCAGTACTTC. Translation: CASSPAYEQYF.

CDR3 sequence reads: CASSPQGLGMSSYNEQFF. The CDR3 coding sequence is TGTGCCAGCAGCCCACAGGGGCTGGGAATGAGCTCCTACAATGAGCAGTTCTTC. The chain has TRBV7-3 and TRBJ2-1; 7 nucleotides match TRBD1. Trimming removed 5 bases from V and 0 bases from J; junction bases left unmatched: 13. The CDR3 is made up of 18 amino acids. Germline V gives CDR1 SGHTA, CDR2 FQGTGA.

The chain uses TRBV5-4 and TRBJ2-7, with a weak D call TRBD2 (6 bases). V lost 5 bases to trimming and J lost 0 bases, with 9 bases between them. CDR3 length: 13 residues. CDR1 is SGHNT and CDR2 is YYREEE in the germline V gene (reference sequence). CDR3 region: CASRRDFSYEQYF. The CDR3, as DNA: TGTGCCAGCAGACGGGACTTCTCCTACGAGCAGTACTTC.

The J gene is TRBJ2-3, the V gene TRBV2; TRBD2 matches at 10 bases. Trimming took 5 bases from V and 6 from J; bases not matched to a gene: 5. CDR1 is SNHLY, CDR2 FYNNEI, per germline. The CDR3 length is 14 residues. The chain's CDR3 is CASSLLAGRDTQYF. The CDR3 DNA sequence: TGTGCCAGCAGTCTACTAGCGGGGAGGGATACGCAGTATTTT.

The chain employs TRBV19 and TRBJ2-3; D is perhaps TRBD1 (6 bases). The CDR3 extends over 16 amino acids. Germline V gene sequence: CDR1 LNHDA, CDR2 SQIVND (reference sequence). Trimming took off 3 bases at V and 1 base at J, with 14 bases between the two ends. CDR3 bases: TGTGCCAGTAGTATCAGGCAGGGGTTCGGCACAGATACGCAGTATTTT. This translates into CASSIRQGFGTDTQYF.

The chain recombines TRBV18 with TRBJ1-3; the match to TRBD1 covers 9 bases. Germline loops: CDR1 KGHSH, CDR2 LQKENI. Germline trimming cut 2 bases from V and 3 bases from J; bases unmatched to any gene: 2. This CDR3 is built from 15 residues. CDR3 in amino acids: CASSPGQGFGNTIYF. CDR3 sequence (DNA): TGTGCCAGCTCACCAGGACAGGGGTTTGGAAACACCATATATTTT.

V is TRBV7-8 and J is TRBJ1-1; unclear D gene. From germline, CDR1 is SGHVS and CDR2 FQNEAQ. This CDR3 spans 15 amino acids. V lost 1 base and J 2 bases, leaving 11 bases between the germline ends. The CDR3 DNA is TGTGCCAGCAGCTTAGTCCGAGGCCGTAACACTGAAGCTTTCTTT. Translation: CASSLVRGRNTEAFF.

The CDR3 DNA reads TGTGCCATCAGGCGGAGCGGGAGCTACGAGCAGTACTTC. This encodes CAIRRSGSYEQYF. V is TRBV6-1 and J is TRBJ2-7; 8 nucleotides line up with TRBD2. Germline V CDR1 and CDR2: MNHNS, SASEGT. The CDR3 spans 13 residues. With V trimmed by 10 bases and J by 3 bases, 8 bases remained unmatched.